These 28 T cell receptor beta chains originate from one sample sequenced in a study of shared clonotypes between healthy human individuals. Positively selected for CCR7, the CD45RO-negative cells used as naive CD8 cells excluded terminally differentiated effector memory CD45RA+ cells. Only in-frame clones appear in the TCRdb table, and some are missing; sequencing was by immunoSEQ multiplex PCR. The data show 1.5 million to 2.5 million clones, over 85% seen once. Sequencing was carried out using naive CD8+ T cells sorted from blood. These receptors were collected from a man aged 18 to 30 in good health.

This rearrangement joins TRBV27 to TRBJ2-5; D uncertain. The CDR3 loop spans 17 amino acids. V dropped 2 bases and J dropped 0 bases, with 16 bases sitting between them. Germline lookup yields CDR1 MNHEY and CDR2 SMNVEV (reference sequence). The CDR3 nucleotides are TGTGCCAGCAGTTTAGGGGTAGCAGAGTTGTACCAAGAGACCCAGTACTTC. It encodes CASSLGVAELYQETQYF.

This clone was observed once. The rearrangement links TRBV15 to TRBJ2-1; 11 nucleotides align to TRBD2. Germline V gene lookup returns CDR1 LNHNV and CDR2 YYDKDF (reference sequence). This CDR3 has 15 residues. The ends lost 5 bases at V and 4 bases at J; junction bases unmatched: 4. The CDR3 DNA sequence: TGTGCCACCAGCGGACTAGCGGGCCCGTACAATGAGCAGTTCTTC. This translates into CATSGLAGPYNEQFF.

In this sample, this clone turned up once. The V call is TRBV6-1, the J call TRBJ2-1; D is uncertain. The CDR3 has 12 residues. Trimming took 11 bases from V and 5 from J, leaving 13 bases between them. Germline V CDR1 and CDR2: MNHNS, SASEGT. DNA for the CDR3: TGTGCCTCCCTCGGGCTAGACAATGAGCAGTTCTTC. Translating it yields CASLGLDNEQFF.

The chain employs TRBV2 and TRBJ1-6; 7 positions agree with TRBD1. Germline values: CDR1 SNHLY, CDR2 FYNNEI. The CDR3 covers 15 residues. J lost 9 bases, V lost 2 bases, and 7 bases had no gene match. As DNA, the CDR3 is TGTGCCAGCAGTGAACTCGTGACAGGGACTTCACCCCTCCACTTT. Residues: CASSELVTGTSPLHF.

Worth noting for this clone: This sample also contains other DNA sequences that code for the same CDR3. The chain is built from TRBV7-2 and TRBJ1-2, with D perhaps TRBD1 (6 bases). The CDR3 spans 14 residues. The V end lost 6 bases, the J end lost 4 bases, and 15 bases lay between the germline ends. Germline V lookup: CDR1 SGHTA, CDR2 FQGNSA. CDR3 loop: CASSPGGAGYGYTF. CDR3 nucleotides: TGTGCCAGCAGTCCCGGGGGGGCTGGCTATGGCTACACCTTC. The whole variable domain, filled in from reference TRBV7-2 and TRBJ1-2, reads GAGVSQSPSNKVTEKGKDVELRCDPISGHTALYWYRQSLGQGLEFLIYFQGNSAPDKSGLPSDRFSAERTGGSVSTLTIQRTQQEDSAVYLCASSPGGAGYGYTFGSGTRLTVV.

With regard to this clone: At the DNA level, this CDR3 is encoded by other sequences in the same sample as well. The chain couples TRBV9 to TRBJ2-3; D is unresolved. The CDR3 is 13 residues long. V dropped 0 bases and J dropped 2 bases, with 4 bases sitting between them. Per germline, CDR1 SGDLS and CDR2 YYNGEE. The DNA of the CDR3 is TGTGCCAGCAGCGTAGGCTCCACAGATACGCAGTATTTT. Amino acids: CASSVGSTDTQYF. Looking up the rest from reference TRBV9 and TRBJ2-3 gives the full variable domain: DSGVTQTPKHLITATGQRVTLRCSPRSGDLSVYWYQQSLDQGLQFLIQYYNGEERAKGNILERFSAQQFPDLHSELNLSSLELGDSALYFCASSVGSTDTQYFGPGTRLTVL.

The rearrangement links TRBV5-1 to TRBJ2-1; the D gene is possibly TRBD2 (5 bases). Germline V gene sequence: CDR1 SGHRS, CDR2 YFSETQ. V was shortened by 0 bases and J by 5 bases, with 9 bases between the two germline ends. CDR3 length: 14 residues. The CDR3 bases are TGCGCCAGCAGCTTGGGAGCGGACCACAATGAGCAGTTCTTC. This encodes CASSLGADHNEQFF.

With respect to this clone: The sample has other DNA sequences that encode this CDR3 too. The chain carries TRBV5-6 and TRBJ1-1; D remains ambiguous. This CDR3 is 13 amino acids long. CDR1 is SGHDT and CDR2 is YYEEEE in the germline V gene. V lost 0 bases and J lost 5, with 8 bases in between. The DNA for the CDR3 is TGTGCCAGCAGCTTGGGGCAGCTAACTGAAGCTTTCTTT. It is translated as CASSLGQLTEAFF.

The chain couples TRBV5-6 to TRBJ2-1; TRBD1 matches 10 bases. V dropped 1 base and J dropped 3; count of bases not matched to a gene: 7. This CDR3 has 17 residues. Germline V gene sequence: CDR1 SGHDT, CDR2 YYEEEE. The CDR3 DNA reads TGTGCCAGCAGCTTGCGAGGGACAGGGGAGGTCTACAATGAGCAGTTCTTC. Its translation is CASSLRGTGEVYNEQFF.

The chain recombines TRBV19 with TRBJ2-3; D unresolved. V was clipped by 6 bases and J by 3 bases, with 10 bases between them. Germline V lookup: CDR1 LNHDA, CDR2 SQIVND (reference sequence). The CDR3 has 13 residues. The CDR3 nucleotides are TGTGCCAGTAGCCTCCTGGGGACAGATACGCAGTATTTT. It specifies CASSLLGTDTQYF.

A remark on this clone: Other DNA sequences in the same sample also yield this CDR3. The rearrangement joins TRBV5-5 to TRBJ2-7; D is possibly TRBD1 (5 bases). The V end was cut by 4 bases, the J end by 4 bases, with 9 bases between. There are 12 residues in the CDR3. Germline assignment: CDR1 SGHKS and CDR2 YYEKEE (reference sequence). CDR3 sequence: CASSQDSYEQYF. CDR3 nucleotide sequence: TGTGCCAGCAGCCAAGACAGTTACGAGCAGTACTTC.

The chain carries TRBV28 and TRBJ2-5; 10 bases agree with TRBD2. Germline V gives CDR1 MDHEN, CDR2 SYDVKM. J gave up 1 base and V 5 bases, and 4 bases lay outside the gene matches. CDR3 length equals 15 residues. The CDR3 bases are TGTGCCAGCAGTGGAGCGGGAGGGCCCCAAGAGACCCAGTACTTC. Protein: CASSGAGGPQETQYF.

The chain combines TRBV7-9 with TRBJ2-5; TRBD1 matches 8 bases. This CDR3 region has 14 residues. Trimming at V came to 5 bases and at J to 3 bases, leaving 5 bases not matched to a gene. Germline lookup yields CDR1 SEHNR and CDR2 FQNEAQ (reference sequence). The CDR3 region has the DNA TGTGCCAGCAGCCCCAGACAGGGGAAAGAGACCCAGTACTTC. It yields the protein CASSPRQGKETQYF. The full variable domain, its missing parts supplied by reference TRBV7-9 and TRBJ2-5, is DTGVSQNPRHKITKRGQNVTFRCDPISEHNRLYWYRQTLGQGPEFLTYFQNEAQLEKSRLLSDRFSAERPKGSFSTLEIQRTEQGDSAMYLCASSPRQGKETQYFGPGTRLLVL.

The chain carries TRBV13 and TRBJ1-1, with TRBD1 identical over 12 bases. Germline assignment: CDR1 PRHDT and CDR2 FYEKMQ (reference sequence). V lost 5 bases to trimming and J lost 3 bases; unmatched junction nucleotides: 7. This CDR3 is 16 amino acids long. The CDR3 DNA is TGTGCCAGCAGCCAGTCCGGGACAGGGGGCGACACTGAAGCTTTCTTT. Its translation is CASSQSGTGGDTEAFF.

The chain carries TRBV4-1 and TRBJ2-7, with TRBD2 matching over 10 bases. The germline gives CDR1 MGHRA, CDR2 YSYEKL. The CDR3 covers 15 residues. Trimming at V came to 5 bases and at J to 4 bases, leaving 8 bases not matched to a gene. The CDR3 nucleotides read TGCGCCAGCAGCACCCTAGCGGGAGATCCGTACGAGCAGTACTTC. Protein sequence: CASSTLAGDPYEQYF.

DNA of the CDR3: TGTGCCAGCAGTCCAGGGTTGAGAGGCTACACCTTC. This translates into CASSPGLRGYTF. The chain uses TRBV7-9 and TRBJ1-2; a weak D match, TRBD1 (5 bases). The germline V and J ends were trimmed by 6 bases and 8 bases, with 13 bases remaining between them. The germline CDR1 and CDR2 sequences are SEHNR and FQNEAQ (reference sequence). The CDR3 totals 12 residues. The complete variable domain, with remaining parts taken from reference TRBV7-9 and TRBJ1-2, reads DTGVSQNPRHKITKRGQNVTFRCDPISEHNRLYWYRQTLGQGPEFLTYFQNEAQLEKSRLLSDRFSAERPKGSFSTLEIQRTEQGDSAMYLCASSPGLRGYTFGSGTRLTVV.

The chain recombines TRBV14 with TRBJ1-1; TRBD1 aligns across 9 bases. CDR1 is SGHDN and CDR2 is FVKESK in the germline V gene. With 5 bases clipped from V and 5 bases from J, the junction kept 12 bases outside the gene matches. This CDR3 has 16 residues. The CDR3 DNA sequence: TGTGCCAGCAGCAAACCGGGACAGGGAATGGAGACTGAAGCTTTCTTT. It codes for CASSKPGQGMETEAFF.

CDR3 sequence (DNA): TGTGCCAGCAGTTTATACGGGAACAGCTACACAGATACGCAGTATTTT. Protein product: CASSLYGNSYTDTQYF. The chain has TRBV27 and TRBJ2-3; perhaps TRBD2 as D (5 bases). The V and J ends lost 1 base and 2 bases respectively, with 13 bases between them. CDR1 and CDR2 (germline): MNHEY, SMNVEV (reference sequence). This CDR3 spans 16 amino acids.

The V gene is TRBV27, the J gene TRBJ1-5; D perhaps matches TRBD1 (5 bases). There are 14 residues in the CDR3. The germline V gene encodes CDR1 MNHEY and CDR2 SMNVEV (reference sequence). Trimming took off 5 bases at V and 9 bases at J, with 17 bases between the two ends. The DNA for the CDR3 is TGTGCCAGCAGTGGCGACAGCCGTTTGTGGCCCCAGCATTTT. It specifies CASSGDSRLWPQHF.

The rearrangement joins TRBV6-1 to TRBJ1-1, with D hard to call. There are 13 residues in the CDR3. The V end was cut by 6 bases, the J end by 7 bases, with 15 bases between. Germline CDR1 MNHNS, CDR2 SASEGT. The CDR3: CASSLTISGEAFF. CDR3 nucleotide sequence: TGTGCCAGCAGCCTGACTATCTCCGGTGAAGCTTTCTTT.

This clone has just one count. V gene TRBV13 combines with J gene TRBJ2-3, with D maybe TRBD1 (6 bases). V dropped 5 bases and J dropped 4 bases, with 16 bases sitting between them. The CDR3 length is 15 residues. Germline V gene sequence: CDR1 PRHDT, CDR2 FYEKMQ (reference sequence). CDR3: CASSPLGEGADTQYF. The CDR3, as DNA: TGTGCCAGCAGCCCTCTCGGAGAGGGGGCAGATACGCAGTATTTT.

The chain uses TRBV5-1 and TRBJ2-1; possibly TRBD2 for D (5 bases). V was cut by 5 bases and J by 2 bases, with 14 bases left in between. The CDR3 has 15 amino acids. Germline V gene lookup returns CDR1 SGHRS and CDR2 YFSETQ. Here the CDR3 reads CASSPDSVAYNEQFF. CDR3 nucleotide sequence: TGCGCCAGCAGTCCAGATAGCGTGGCCTACAATGAGCAGTTCTTC.

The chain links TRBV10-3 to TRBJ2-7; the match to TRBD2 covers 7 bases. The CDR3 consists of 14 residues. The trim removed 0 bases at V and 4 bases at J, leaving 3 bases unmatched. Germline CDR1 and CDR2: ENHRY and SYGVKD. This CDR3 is CAISESGGRYEQYF. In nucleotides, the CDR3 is TGTGCCATCAGTGAGTCGGGCGGGAGATACGAGCAGTACTTC.

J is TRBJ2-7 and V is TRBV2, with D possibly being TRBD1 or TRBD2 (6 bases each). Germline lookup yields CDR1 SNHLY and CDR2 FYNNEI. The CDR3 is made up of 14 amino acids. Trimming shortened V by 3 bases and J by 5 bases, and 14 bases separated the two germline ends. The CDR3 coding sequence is TGTGCCAGCAGTGACCCGGGGGCTCGGGACGAGCAGTACTTC. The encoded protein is CASSDPGARDEQYF.

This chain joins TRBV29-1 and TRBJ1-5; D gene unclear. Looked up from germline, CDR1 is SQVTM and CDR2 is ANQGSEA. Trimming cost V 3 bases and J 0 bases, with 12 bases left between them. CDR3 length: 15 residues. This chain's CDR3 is CSVEDEDDSNQPQHF. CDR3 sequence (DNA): TGCAGCGTTGAGGATGAGGATGATAGCAATCAGCCCCAGCATTTT.

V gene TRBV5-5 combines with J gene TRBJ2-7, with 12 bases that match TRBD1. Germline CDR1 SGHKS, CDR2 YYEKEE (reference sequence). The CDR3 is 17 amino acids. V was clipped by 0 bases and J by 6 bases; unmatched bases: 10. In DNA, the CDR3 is TGTGCCAGCAGCTTGGCTTTAGTGGGACAGGGGGCGATCGAGCAGTACTTC. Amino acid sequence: CASSLALVGQGAIEQYF.

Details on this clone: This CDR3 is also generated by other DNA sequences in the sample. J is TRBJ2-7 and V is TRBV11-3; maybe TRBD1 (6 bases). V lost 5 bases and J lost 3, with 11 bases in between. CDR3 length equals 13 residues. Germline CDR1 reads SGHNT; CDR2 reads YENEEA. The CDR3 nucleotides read TGTGCCAGCAGCCTAGGACAGAGCTACGAGCAGTACTTC. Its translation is CASSLGQSYEQYF.

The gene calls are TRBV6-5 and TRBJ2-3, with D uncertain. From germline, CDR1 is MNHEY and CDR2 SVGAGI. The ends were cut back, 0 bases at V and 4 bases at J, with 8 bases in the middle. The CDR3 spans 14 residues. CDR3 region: CASSYSIDPDTQYF. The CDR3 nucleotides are TGTGCCAGCAGTTACTCGATAGATCCAGATACGCAGTATTTT.